This T cell receptor (beta chain) was sequenced in a study of blood T cell repertoires in COVID-19 (dated by TCRdb to 2018 to 2020). Turning to the overall study: Samples from collaborators originated in the United States, Italy and Spain and spanned both the acute and convalescent phases of COVID-19. A freely available public database, intended as a resource for researchers studying the immune response to SARS-CoV-2, is where the repertoires were released. The material from the prospective study consisted of cDNA or gDNA derived from T cells, B-cell-depleted T cells, or PBMCs. Nearly every sample came with metadata listing a de-identified subject ID, COVID-19 status, age in years and sex. Where available, HLA class I and class II types were taken from metadata supplied by the sample provider and were not determined by assay-based typing. The dataset comprised deeply sampled blood TCRbeta repertoires from subjects exposed to, actively infected with, or recovered from COVID-19. Samples came from the ongoing ImmuneRACE study (first 160 participants) plus 1,254 subjects from 6 global collaborators. General study outcomes and caveats: How much clinical and demographic metadata was included differed by source and by participant, and the metadata was provided uncurated.

TCRbeta CDR3 regions were amplified from genomic DNA using the immunoSEQ Assay, a bias-controlled multiplex PCR. The authors' pipeline ran thus. The number of nucleated cells in each sample was estimated by amplification of reference gene primers within the assay. To quantify the absolute abundance of each unique TCRbeta CDR3 rearrangement, sequence reads were collapsed and filtered. Productive Simpson clonality was computed per sample as the square root of Simpson's diversity index over productive rearrangements. What TCRdb holds here is the immuneACCESS table cut down to in-frame rearrangements. Part of the clones is not present; checked against another copy, under half of the missing clones reflect an unresolved V gene, and the others are unexplained. The DNA was the basis for D and trimming; V, J and clone size are from that table. Counted in this sample were 80,000 to 95,000 clones; more than 75% of them appeared once. The ten largest clones capture roughly a fifth of the sample.

The germline V and J ends show losses of 7 bases and 4 bases respectively, and no gene match explains 7 bases of the junction. The germline V gene (reference sequence) supplies CDR1 LNHDA and CDR2 SQIVND. The CDR3 runs 14 amino acids, cysteine and phenylalanine included. The read is trimmed to its CDR3 DNA, 42 bases read in frame from base 1. Each collaborating institution followed its own protocols to collect whole blood in K2EDTA tubes. For TCRbeta analysis, collaborators shipped samples in one of three forms: frozen whole blood, isolated PBMCs, or DNA extracted from either of those sample types. Regarding this clone: Which antigen it targets is not known. No per-base quality is available; no much larger clone lies one base away.

The chain was built from TRBV19 and TRBJ1-1; 9 middle bases align to TRBD1. This TCR was recovered from a woman older than 75 with active or convalescent COVID-19. Sequencing was performed on peripheral blood. CDR3 protein: CASITDRGGTEAFF. The DNA reads as follows: TGTGCCAGTATTACGGACAGGGGTGGCACTGAAGCTTTCTTT.